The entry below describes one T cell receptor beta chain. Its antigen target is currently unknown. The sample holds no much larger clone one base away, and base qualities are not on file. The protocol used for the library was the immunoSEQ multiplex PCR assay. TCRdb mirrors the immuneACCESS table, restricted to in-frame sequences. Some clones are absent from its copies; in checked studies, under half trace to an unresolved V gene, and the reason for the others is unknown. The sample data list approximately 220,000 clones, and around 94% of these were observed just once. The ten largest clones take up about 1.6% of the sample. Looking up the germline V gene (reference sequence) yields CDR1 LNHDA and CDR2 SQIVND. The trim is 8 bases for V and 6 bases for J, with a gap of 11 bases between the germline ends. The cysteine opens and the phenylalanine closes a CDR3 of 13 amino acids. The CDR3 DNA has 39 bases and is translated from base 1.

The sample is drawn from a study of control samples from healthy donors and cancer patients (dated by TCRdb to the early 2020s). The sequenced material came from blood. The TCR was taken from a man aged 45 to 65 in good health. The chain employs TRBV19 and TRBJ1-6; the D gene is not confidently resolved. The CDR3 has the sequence CASGVLGNSPLHF. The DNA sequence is TGTGCCAGTGGGGTCTTGGGTAATTCACCCCTCCACTTT.